Given below is one TCR beta chain in context. Its matching antigen is unknown. V dropped 8 bases and J dropped 4; count of bases not matched to a gene: 15. The CDR3 spans 16 residues. TCRdb itself ran the 5' RACE reads through MiXCR, one entry per CDR3 protein. The repertoire holds a few hundred thousand distinct CDR3 sequences, more than 20% seen once, with about 15% in the top ten. The data were taken from a study of CD8 T cells in ankylosing spondylitis. Study-wide results and limits: Within ankylosing spondylitis blood, a TCR beta motif made up of under 10 highly homologous variants appeared to be characteristic. Reportedly, significant enrichment of disease-linked clones occurred in matched ankylosing spondylitis synovial fluid. Disease-linked clones displayed a CD8+ phenotype and appeared relatively rarely in peripheral blood. Earlier reports found some motif variants in synovial fluid and blood in reactive arthritis.

Material: blood, either unsorted or a sorted T cell fraction (not recorded which). The gene calls are TRBV12-3 or TRBV12-4 and TRBJ2-5; 8 bases map to TRBD2. This clonotype was obtained from a male donor with ankylosing spondylitis. CDR3 protein: CASSSRPAGVGETQYF. The DNA for the CDR3 is TGTGCCAGCTCTTCGAGGCCAGCGGGAGTGGGAGAGACCCAGTACTTC.